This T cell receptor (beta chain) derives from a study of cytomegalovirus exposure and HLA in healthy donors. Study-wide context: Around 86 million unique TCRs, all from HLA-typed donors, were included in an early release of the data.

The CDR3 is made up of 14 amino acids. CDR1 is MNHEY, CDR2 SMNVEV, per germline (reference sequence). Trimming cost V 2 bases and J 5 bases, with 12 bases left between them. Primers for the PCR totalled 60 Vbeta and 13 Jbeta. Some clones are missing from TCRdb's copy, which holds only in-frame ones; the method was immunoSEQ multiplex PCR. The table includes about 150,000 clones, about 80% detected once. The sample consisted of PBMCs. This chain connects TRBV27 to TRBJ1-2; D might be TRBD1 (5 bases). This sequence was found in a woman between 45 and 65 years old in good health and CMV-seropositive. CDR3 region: CASSLGSGLYGYTF. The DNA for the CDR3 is TGTGCCAGCAGTTTAGGGTCAGGGCTTTATGGCTACACCTTC.